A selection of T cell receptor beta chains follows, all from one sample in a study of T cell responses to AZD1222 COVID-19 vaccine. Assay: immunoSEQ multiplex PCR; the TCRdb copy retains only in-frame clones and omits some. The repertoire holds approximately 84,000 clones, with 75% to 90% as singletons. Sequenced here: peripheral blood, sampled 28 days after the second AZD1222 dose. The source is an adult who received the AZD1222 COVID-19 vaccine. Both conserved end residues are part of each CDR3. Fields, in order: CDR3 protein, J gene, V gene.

CASSYLAGGPGTDEQFF	TRBJ2-1	TRBV5-6
CAGDRGIETQYF	TRBJ2-5	TRBV30
CASSERRSEQFF	TRBJ2-1	TRBV2
CASSYPGQLVSNQPQHF	TRBJ1-5	TRBV6-2/TRBV6-3
CASRTATNEKLFF	TRBJ1-4	TRBV5-1
CASSLGLAGSGELFF	TRBJ2-2	TRBV5-6
CASSTGFTYNEQFF	TRBJ2-1	TRBV5-1
CASDRDRNTGELFF	TRBJ2-2	TRBV30
CASSPRGGAEQPQHF	TRBJ1-5	TRBV18
CASSLLQGRLNSPLHF	TRBJ1-6	TRBV3-1/TRBV3-2
CASSLGTSQEYSPLHF	TRBJ1-6	TRBV18
CASSPDRAYGYTF	TRBJ1-2	TRBV18
CASSERPGAWTIYF	TRBJ1-3	TRBV6-1
CAISQPASGNTIYF	TRBJ1-3	TRBV10-3
CASSRGQGRSTDTQYF	TRBJ2-3	TRBV5-4
CASSVALGGGAYNEQFF	TRBJ2-1	TRBV9
CAWRRDSGNTIYF	TRBJ1-3	TRBV30
CASSMGTIYTANEKLFF	TRBJ1-4	TRBV5-4
CASSLAERESDEQFF	TRBJ2-1	TRBV7-9
CASSRSSAQSNTEAFF	TRBJ1-1	TRBV5-1
CASSLEEGGRDIQYF	TRBJ2-4	TRBV5-1
CASSFQDRGPEAFF	TRBJ1-1	TRBV5-4
CASSYSIFPDRGQGTEAFF	TRBJ1-1	TRBV6-2/TRBV6-3
CASSFSGGSYEQYF	TRBJ2-7	TRBV5-1
CATRKAGSGRTADEQYF	TRBJ2-7	TRBV5-1
CAWSGTDDNQPQHF	TRBJ1-5	TRBV30
CASSPGTGGLNTEAFF	TRBJ1-1	TRBV18
CASSGGLAEQETQYF	TRBJ2-5	TRBV2
CASSADPSGNTIYF	TRBJ1-3	TRBV11-3
CASSQVSSGNTIYF	TRBJ1-3	TRBV3-1/TRBV3-2
CASSLMAYSPLHF	TRBJ1-6	TRBV5-1
CASSPGAAASGNTIYF	TRBJ1-3	TRBV5-1
CASTGQINTEAFF	TRBJ1-1	TRBV6-5